A single sample gave rise to the 15 T cell receptor beta chains below, sequenced in a study of a mutant IDH1 vaccine in newly diagnosed glioma. Sequencing used immunoSEQ multiplex PCR; TCRdb keeps in-frame clones, though not all of them. Here the sample spans tens of thousands of clones, 84% being singletons. These receptors are not linked to any known antigen. Time point noted: week 35, safety follow-up. Every vaccination contained 300 ug of the mutant IDH1 20-mer peptide and was paired with topical imiquimod. This material consisted of PBMCs, taken from a glioma patient whose treatment included an IDH1 peptide vaccine. The receptors originated from a young man with glioma.

This sequence joins TRBV6-4 and TRBJ2-1; TRBD1 aligns across 9 bases. The CDR3 is 15 residues long. J gave up 0 bases and V 6 bases, and 3 bases lay outside the gene matches. The germline V gene encodes CDR1 MRHNA and CDR2 SNTAGT. The CDR3 protein is CASSRQGDSYNEQFF. As DNA, the CDR3 is TGTGCCAGCAGCAGACAGGGGGACTCCTACAATGAGCAGTTCTTC.

The chain combines TRBV11-2 with TRBJ1-4, with D tentatively TRBD1 (5 bases). Germline CDR1 and CDR2: SGHAT and FQNNGV. The CDR3 covers 14 residues. The V and J ends lost 2 bases and 4 bases respectively, with 8 bases between them. For the CDR3, the DNA is TGTGCCAGCAGCTTAAAGGGGCTTAATGAAAAACTGTTTTTT. This sequence encodes CASSLKGLNEKLFF.

Worth noting for this clone: Germline is not matched at one junction end, which may reflect a read error. The gene calls are TRBV5-6 and TRBJ2-7; 10 bases agree with TRBD1. The germline V gene encodes CDR1 SGHDT and CDR2 YYEEEE. The CDR3 totals 19 residues. The CDR3 coding sequence is TGTGCCAGCAGCCCCGGGACAGGGGCCAACTACGTCACAGCCTACGAGCAGTGCTTC. This sequence encodes CASSPGTGANYVTAYEQCF. Complete variable domain (other parts from reference TRBV5-6 and TRBJ2-7): DAGVTQSPTHLIKTRGQQVTLRCSPKSGHDTVSWYQQALGQGPQFIFQYYEEEERQRGNFPDRFSGHQFPNYSSELNVNALLLGDSALYLCASSPGTGANYVTAYEQCFGPGTRLTVT.

The CDR3 DNA follows: TGTGCCAGCAGCGGCCAAGGAGGCCAGAACACTGAAGCTTTCTTT. Translated: CASSGQGGQNTEAFF. The chain has TRBV11-2 and TRBJ1-1, with D unresolved. This CDR3 is built from 15 residues. Trimming cost V 5 bases and J 1 base, with 14 bases left between them. The germline V gene has CDR1 SGHAT and CDR2 FQNNGV. Drawing the rest from reference TRBV11-2 and TRBJ1-1, the complete variable domain is EAGVAQSPRYKIIEKRQSVAFWCNPISGHATLYWYQQILGQGPKLLIQFQNNGVVDDSQLPKDRFSAERLKGVDSTLKIQPAKLEDSAVYLCASSGQGGQNTEAFFGQGTRLTVV.

This chain links TRBV5-1 with TRBJ1-2; maybe TRBD1 (6 bases). Germline CDR1 and CDR2: SGHRS and YFSETQ. The CDR3 contains 15 residues. V shed 0 bases and J shed 4 bases, with 13 bases lying between them. The CDR3 protein is CASSLEQGISYGYTF. CDR3 coding DNA: TGCGCCAGCAGCTTGGAACAGGGTATTAGCTATGGCTACACCTTC.

This chain uses TRBV13 with TRBJ1-4; perhaps TRBD1 as D (5 bases). V gave up 4 bases and J gave up 5 bases, with 20 bases separating them. Germline-derived CDR1 and CDR2 are PRHDT and FYEKMQ (reference sequence). CDR3 length: 17 residues. CDR3 nucleotides: TGTGCCAGCAGCTCACCCCACCAAGGGACGGCAAATGAAAAACTGTTTTTT. This translates into CASSSPHQGTANEKLFF.

This clone was observed a single time. The chain combines TRBV18 with TRBJ2-5; 9 nucleotides align to TRBD1. The germline V gene encodes CDR1 KGHSH and CDR2 LQKENI. Unmatched junction bases numbered 7, after V lost 3 bases and J lost 2 bases. CDR3 length: 16 residues. CDR3 region: CASSPLRTGAQETQYF. In DNA form, the CDR3 reads TGTGCCAGCTCACCCCTTAGGACAGGGGCTCAAGAGACCCAGTACTTC.

This chain uses TRBV5-1 with TRBJ2-7; D may be TRBD2 (5 bases). The length of the CDR3 is 15 residues. The V and J ends lost 4 bases and 6 bases respectively, with 20 bases between them. From germline, CDR1 is SGHRS and CDR2 YFSETQ. The CDR3 nucleotides are TGCGCCAGCAGCCCTTACATCCTATCAGAGGGCGAGCAGTACTTC. Protein: CASSPYILSEGEQYF. Full variable domain (remainder filled in from reference TRBV5-1 and TRBJ2-7): KAGVTQTPRYLIKTRGQQVTLSCSPISGHRSVSWYQQTPGQGLQFLFEYFSETQRNKGNFPGRFSGRQFSNSRSEMNVSTLELGDSALYLCASSPYILSEGEQYFGPGTRLTVT.

This chain links TRBV5-5 with TRBJ2-1, with 8 bases matching TRBD1. The germline V gene has CDR1 SGHKS and CDR2 YYEKEE (reference sequence). CDR3 length equals 16 residues. Trimming at V came to 4 bases and at J to 4 bases, leaving 10 bases not matched to a gene. The CDR3 DNA is TGTGCCAGCAGCCCCGTTCAGGGGGCAATTTACAATGAGCAGTTCTTC. Protein sequence: CASSPVQGAIYNEQFF.

V usage is TRBV27 and J usage is TRBJ1-2; D not certain. The CDR3 length is 15 residues. The V end lost 5 bases, the J end lost 2 bases, and 15 bases lay between the germline ends. The germline gives CDR1 MNHEY, CDR2 SMNVEV (reference sequence). Here the CDR3 DNA reads TGTGCCAGCAGTCTAACCCCGACGGACAACTATGGCTACACCTTC. Translation gives CASSLTPTDNYGYTF.

The chain carries TRBV6-5 and TRBJ1-6, with no clear D. Germline-derived CDR1 and CDR2 are MNHEY and SVGAGI. Trimming removed 8 bases from V and 10 bases from J, with 18 bases in between. The CDR3 is 14 residues long. CDR3 nucleotide sequence: TGTGCCAGCTACACGGGAGGCTGGGAGTCACCCCTCCACTTT. Encoded protein: CASYTGGWESPLHF.

The chain couples TRBV7-9 to TRBJ2-5, with a weak D call TRBD2 (6 bases). Trimming removed 0 bases at V and 5 bases at J, with 10 bases between. Germline lookup yields CDR1 SEHNR and CDR2 FQNEAQ (reference sequence). The CDR3 totals 14 residues. In nucleotides, the CDR3 is TGTGCCAGCAGCTTAGCGGGACGGGGGGAGACCCAGTACTTC. It codes for CASSLAGRGETQYF.

The table lists this clone with a few counts. V and J are TRBV28 and TRBJ2-7, with 8 bases aligning to TRBD1. The V segment lost 9 bases and the J segment 6 bases; nucleotides outside the gene matches: 4. The germline V gene has CDR1 MDHEN and CDR2 SYDVKM. The length of the CDR3 is 11 residues. The CDR3 loop is CASDRGSEQYF. The CDR3 DNA is TGTGCCAGTGACAGGGGCTCCGAGCAGTACTTC.

The chain recombines TRBV6-6 with TRBJ1-5; D not resolved. The germline gives CDR1 MNHNY, CDR2 SVGAGI (reference sequence). The germline V and J ends were trimmed by 5 bases and 9 bases, with 23 bases remaining between them. The CDR3 sequence is 16 residues long. CDR3 protein: CASSPLQVGQDRPQHF. The CDR3 nucleotides are TGTGCCAGCAGTCCTCTCCAGGTGGGCCAGGATCGGCCCCAGCATTTT.

The chain links TRBV5-1 to TRBJ2-1; 7 bases match TRBD1. V shed 4 bases and J 10 bases; nucleotides not matched to a gene: 11. The CDR3 is 14 residues long. CDR1 is SGHRS and CDR2 is YFSETQ in the germline V gene. The CDR3 DNA sequence: TGCGCCAGCAGCCTCGGGACAGAGGGTCTGGAGCAGTTCTTC. Its translation: CASSLGTEGLEQFF.